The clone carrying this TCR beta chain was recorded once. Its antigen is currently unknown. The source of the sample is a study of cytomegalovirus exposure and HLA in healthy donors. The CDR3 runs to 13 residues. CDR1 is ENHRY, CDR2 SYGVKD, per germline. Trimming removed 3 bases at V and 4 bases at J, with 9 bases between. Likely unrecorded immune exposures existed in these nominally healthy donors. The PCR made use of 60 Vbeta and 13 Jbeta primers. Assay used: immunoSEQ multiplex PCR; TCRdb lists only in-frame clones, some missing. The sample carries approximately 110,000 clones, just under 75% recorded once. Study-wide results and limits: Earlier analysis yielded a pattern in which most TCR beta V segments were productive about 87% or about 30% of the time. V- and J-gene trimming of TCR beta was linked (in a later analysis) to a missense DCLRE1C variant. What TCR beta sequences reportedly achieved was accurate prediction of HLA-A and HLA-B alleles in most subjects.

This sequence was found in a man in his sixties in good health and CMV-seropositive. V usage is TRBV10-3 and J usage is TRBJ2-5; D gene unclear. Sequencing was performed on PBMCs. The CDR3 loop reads CAISEGTAETQYF. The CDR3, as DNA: TGTGCCATCAGTGAAGGTACAGCAGAGACCCAGTACTTC.